The sequence of this T cell receptor beta chain was determined in a study of blood T cell repertoires in COVID-19. Turning to the study itself: Collection of acute and convalescent COVID-19 samples took place in the United States, Italy and Spain. The analysed material was cDNA or gDNA that came from T cells, B-cell-depleted T cells, or PBMCs.

Per germline, CDR1 LNHDA and CDR2 SQIVND (reference sequence). V lost 7 bases and J lost 3, with 13 bases in between. The CDR3 is 14 amino acids. In the authors' methods: Amplifying reference gene primers gave estimates of nucleated cell counts. Libraries were prepared by immunoSEQ multiplex PCR; TCRdb keeps only in-frame clonotypes and omits some of them. V, J and clone size reflect that table, while D and trimming were determined from the DNA. The sample lists over 150,000 clones; approximately 80% were seen once. Input material: peripheral blood. The receptor comes from a woman older than 75 with active or convalescent COVID-19. This chain connects TRBV19 to TRBJ1-3, with D possibly being TRBD1 (6 bases). The CDR3 region is CASTPGVVGNTIYF. The CDR3 region has the DNA TGTGCCAGTACTCCAGGGGTGGTTGGAAACACCATATATTTT.